A selection of T cell receptor beta chains follows, all from one sample in a study of T-cell memory formation after mild COVID-19. TCRdb reanalysed the 5' RACE reads using MiXCR and keeps one entry per CDR3 protein. Of roughly 500,000 distinct CDR3 sequences in the sample, around 21% were seen once. The sequenced material came from PBMCs or a T cell subset sorted from them (not recorded which). Receptor source: an adult woman who had mild COVID-19 (a few samples of this study predate the infection). Cell type and time point are not known. Each CDR3 is given without its conserved first and last residue.

j_gene | v_gene | CDR3aa
TRBJ2-1 | TRBV11-1 | ASSFYGKAPYNEQF
TRBJ2-3 | TRBV18 | ASSVAGTSGRNTQY
TRBJ2-3 | TRBV7-2 | ASSYRRGGGPSDTQY
TRBJ2-7 | TRBV2 | ASSEDSLSYEQY
TRBJ2-7 | TRBV5-1 | ASSLEGGWAYEQY
TRBJ2-7 | TRBV6-2/TRBV6-3 | ASTTSYEQY
TRBJ2-2 | TRBV6-5 | ASSELAGGSGELF
TRBJ1-5 | TRBV7-9 | ASSKDSRGHMTH
TRBJ1-1 | TRBV7-6 | ASSLGGTGINTEAF
TRBJ2-7 | TRBV5-1 | ASSSGDRAFEQY
TRBJ2-2 | TRBV5-6 | ASSAPGGRYTGELF
TRBJ2-7 | TRBV7-2 | ASSSTQRRAYEQY
TRBJ1-2 | TRBV4-1 | ASSRDEGQGRVGYT
TRBJ2-3 | TRBV10-3 | AISSPGTSGGADTQY
TRBJ2-5 | TRBV28 | ASSSRGGGQETQY
TRBJ2-1 | TRBV14 | ASSLSPSDEQF
TRBJ1-2 | TRBV7-8 | ASSRRDRSYGYT